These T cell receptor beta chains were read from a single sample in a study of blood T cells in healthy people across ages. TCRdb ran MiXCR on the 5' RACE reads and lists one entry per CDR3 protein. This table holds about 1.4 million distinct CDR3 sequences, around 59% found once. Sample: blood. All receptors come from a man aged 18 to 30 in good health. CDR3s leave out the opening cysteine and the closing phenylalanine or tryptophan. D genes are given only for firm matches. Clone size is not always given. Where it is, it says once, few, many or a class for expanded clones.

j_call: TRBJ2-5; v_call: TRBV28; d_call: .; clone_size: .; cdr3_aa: ASSSPIGPPQETQY
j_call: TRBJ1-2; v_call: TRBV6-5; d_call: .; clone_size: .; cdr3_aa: ASSYRYMQDGYT
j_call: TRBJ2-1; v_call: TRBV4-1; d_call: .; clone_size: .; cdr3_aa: ASSPLGRGAGYNEQF
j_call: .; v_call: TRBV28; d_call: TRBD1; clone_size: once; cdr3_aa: ASTRTGLQETQY
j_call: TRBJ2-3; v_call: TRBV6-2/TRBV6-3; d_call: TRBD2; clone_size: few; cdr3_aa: ASSHGLAAYTDTQY
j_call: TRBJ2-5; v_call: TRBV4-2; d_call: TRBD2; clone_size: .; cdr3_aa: ASSQDPGGGPNEQY
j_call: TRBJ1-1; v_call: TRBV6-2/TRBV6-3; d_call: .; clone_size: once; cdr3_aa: ASSYITEAF
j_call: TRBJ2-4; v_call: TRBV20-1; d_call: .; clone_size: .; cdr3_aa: SAIDLGPIQY
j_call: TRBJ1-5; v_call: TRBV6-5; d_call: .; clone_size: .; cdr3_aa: ASSAGVVQPQH
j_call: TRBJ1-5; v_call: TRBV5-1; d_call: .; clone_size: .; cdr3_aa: ASSDGTQSNQPQH
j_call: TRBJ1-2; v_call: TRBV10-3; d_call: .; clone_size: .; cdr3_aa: AISGGREAEDYGYT
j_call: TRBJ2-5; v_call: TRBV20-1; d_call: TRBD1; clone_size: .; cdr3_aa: RIVTGDNEQY
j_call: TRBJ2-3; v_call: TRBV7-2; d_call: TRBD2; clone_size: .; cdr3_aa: ASSSGGGIRPDTQY
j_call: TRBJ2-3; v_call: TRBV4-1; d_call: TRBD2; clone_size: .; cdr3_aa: ASSHGREFRTDTQY
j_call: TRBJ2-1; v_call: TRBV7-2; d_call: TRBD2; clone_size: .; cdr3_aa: ASSLAFRGLLAGGPYNEQF
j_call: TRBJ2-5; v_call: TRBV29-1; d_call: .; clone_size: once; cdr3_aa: SGGGGGDEQY